Below, 2 T cell receptor beta chains from the same sample are listed, as sequenced in a study of monozygotic twins with inflammatory bowel disease. TCRdb re-called the 5' RACE reads, yielding one record per CDR3 amino acid sequence without DNA. In all, the sample yields 400,000 or so distinct CDR3 sequences. Sequencing was performed on blood. The receptors were gathered from a human donor with ulcerative colitis or Crohn's disease, or a healthy co-twin of an affected twin (not recorded which).

This chain connects TRBV10-3 to TRBJ1-3; TCRdb calls TRBD1, which cannot be checked without DNA. CDR3 length: 15 amino acids. Germline V gene lookup returns CDR1 ENHRY and CDR2 SYGVKD. CDR3 amino acids: CAISEGRGLGNTIYF.

The chain is built from TRBV9 and TRBJ1-2; TCRdb lists TRBD1, though no DNA is available to test this call. The CDR3 consists of 14 residues. Germline assignment: CDR1 SGDLS and CDR2 YYNGEE. The CDR3: CASSAWDRGRGYTF.